This T cell receptor beta chain comes out of a study of STAT5B mutations in CD4+ large granular lymphocyte leukemia (dated by TCRdb to between 2021 and 2024). For the wider study: Among healthy controls, the CDR3 'QG' motif was associated with a particular HLA allele. The study compared the TCRbeta repertoires of patients with CD4+ T-cell large granular lymphocyte leukemia against those of healthy blood donors. Flow cytometry on FACSCanto II or FACSVerse confirmed that purified fractions exceeded 95% purity among lymphocytes.

The CDR3 starts with the cysteine, ends with the phenylalanine, and has 13 residues. The entry retains the CDR3 DNA only, 39 bases that are in frame from base 1. Compared with germline, V lacks 7 bases and J lacks 5 bases; bases without a gene match: 4. Per the germline V gene, SNHLY is the CDR1 and FYNNEI is the CDR2. Note on this clone: What antigen it recognizes has not been identified. No base-level quality is on record; no much larger clone is a single base apart.

The immunoSEQ assay at survey resolution was used to sequence TCRbeta rearrangements from genomic DNA. As for the authors' bioinformatics: A lowest detectable productive clonotype frequency of 2.59 x 10-5 was observed in the TCR sequencing data. Only productive TCRbeta rearrangements, defined as complete and in-frame sequences, were included in the analyses. Simpson clonality, calculated in the immunoSEQ Analyzer version 3.0, was used as the measure of sample clonality. Clones were grouped by frequency into very rare, small, medium, large (1-20%) or hyperexpanded (>20%) categories. Generation probabilities were estimated with OLGA 1.2.3, V-gene circos plots were made with VDJtools, specificities were searched in VDJdb, and CDR3 motifs were identified with GLIPH. TCRdb limited this immuneACCESS table to in-frame rearrangements with V and J called. A share of clones is missing; checked studies link under half to unresolved V genes, and the rest is unexplained. That table is the source of V, J and clone size, and D and trimming were worked out from the DNA. For this sample the table gives about 31,000 clones, of which around 76% were detected only once. The ten largest make up less than 9% of the sample.

Buffy coats from 35 to 45 blood donors, supplied by the Finnish Red Cross blood service, were used as healthy controls. All TCR-sequenced material derived from peripheral blood: patient blood samples and healthy donor buffy coats. Ficoll-Hypaque gradient centrifugation was used to isolate peripheral blood mononuclear cells. For the healthy controls, CD4+ cells were obtained from buffy coats by magnetic purification. Genomic DNA was extracted using the Gentra Puregene Cell and Tissue kit, and a Qubit 2.0 fluorometer was used to quantify it. Overall results and qualifications from the work: The main leukemic clonotypes were found to be private to each patient, although roughly a quarter of the main leukemic clonotypes were detected at low frequency in the non-leukemic repertoires of other patients. The data were not HLA-matched, and the higher clonality in CD4+ T-LGLL than in CD8+ T-LGLL could be due to the relatively small sample size. Compared with healthy CD4+ repertoires, CD4-sorted patient repertoires appeared more clonal, and this difference remained even after the putative leukemic clones were removed. Enrichment of TRBV06-family usage was observed among the top patient clones (8/27) relative to healthy controls (2/35).

The receptor was derived from a human donor in good health. Sequenced sample: CD4+ T cells from blood buffy coats. The sequence is built from TRBV2 and TRBJ2-5; a stretch of 10 junction bases matches TRBD2. The sequenced DNA: TGTGCCAGCATCGATAGCGGGGGGGAGACCCAGTACTTC. Translation gives CASIDSGGETQYF. The full variable domain, with segments outside the CDR3 supplied by the reference TRBV2 and TRBJ2-5 proteins, appears as EPEVTQTPSHQVTQMGQEVILRCVPISNHLYFYWYRQILGQKVEFLVSFYNNEISEKSEIFDDQFSVERPDGSNFTLKIRSTKLEDSAMYFCASIDSGGETQYFGPGTRLLVL.